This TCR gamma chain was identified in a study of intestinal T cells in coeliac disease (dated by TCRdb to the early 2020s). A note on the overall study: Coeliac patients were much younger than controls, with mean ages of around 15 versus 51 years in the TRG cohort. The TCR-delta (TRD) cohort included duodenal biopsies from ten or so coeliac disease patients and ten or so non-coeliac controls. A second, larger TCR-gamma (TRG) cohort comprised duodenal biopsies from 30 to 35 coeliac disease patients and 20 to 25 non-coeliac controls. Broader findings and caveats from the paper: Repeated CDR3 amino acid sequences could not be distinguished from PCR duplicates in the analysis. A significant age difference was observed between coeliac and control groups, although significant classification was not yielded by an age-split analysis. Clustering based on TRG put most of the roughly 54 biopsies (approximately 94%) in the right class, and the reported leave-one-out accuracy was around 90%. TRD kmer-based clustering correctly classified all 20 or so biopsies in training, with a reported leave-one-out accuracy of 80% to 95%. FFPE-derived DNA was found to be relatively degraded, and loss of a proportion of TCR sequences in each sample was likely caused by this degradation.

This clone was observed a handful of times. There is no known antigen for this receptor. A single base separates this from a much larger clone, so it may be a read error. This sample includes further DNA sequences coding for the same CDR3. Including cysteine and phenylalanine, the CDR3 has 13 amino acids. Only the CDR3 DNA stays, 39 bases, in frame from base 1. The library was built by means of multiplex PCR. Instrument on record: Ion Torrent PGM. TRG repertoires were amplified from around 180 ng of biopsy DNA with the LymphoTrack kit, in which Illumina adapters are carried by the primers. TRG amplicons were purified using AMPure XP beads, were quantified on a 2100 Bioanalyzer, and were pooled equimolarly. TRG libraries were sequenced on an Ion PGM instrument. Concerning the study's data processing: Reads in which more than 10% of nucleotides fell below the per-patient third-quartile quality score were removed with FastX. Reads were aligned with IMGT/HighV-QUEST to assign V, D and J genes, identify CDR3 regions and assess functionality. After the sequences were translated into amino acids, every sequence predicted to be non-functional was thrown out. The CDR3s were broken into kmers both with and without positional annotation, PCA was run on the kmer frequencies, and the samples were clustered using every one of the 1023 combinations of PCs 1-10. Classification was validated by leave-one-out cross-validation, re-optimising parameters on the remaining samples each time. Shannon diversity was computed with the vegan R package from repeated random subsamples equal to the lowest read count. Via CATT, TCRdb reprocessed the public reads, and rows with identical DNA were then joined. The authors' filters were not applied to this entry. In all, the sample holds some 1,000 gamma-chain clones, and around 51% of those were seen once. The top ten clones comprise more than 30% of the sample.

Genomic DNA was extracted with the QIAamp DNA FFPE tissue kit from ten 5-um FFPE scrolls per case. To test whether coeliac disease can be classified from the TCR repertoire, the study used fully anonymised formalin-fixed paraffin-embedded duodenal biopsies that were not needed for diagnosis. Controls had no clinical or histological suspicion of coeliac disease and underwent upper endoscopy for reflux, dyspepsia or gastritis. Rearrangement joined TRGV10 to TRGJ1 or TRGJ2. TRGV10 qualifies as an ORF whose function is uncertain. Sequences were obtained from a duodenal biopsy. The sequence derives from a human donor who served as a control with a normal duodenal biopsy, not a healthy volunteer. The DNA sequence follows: TGTGCTGCGTGGGGGGGGGTTTATTATAAAAAACTCTTT. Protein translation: CAAWGGVYYKKLF.